These 2 T cell receptor beta chains were all obtained from the same sample, sequenced in a study of identical twins. TCRdb reanalysed the 5' RACE reads using MiXCR and keeps one entry per CDR3 protein. The profile shows roughly 230,000 distinct CDR3 sequences, around 8.3% of them singletons. The same specimen was also included in a second study, on yellow fever vaccine responses in identical twins.

Sequenced: CD8+ T cells sorted from blood. The receptors shown here come from a woman aged 18-35 years in good health.

This clonotype was counted only a few times. The chain's CDR3 is CASSLEENTEAFF. The CDR3 DNA reads TGTGCCAGCAGCTTAGAAGAGAACACTGAAGCTTTCTTT. The chain uses TRBV7-9 and TRBJ1-1, with D unclear. The CDR3 runs to 13 residues. Deletions cut 1 base from V and 1 base from J, with 4 bases between. Looked up from germline, CDR1 is SEHNR and CDR2 is FQNEAQ (reference sequence).

This chain joins TRBV30 and TRBJ2-2; 10 bases match TRBD1. The CDR3 consists of 14 residues. Germline loops: CDR1 GTSNPN, CDR2 SVGIG (reference sequence). The trim removed 5 bases at V and 3 bases at J, leaving 3 bases unmatched. CDR3 sequence: CAWGTGAHTGELFF. The CDR3 nucleotides are TGTGCCTGGGGGACAGGGGCCCACACCGGGGAGCTGTTTTTT.